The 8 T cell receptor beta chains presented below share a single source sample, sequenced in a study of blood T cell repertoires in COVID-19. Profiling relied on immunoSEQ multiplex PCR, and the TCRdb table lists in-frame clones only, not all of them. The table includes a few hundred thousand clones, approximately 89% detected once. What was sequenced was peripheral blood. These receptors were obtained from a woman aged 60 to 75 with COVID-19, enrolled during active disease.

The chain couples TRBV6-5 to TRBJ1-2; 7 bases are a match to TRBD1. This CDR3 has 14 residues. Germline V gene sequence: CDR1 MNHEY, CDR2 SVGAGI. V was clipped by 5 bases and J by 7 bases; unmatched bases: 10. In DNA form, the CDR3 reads TGTGCCAGCAGTACCCGGCAGGGGGAGAGTGGCTACACCTTC. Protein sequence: CASSTRQGESGYTF.

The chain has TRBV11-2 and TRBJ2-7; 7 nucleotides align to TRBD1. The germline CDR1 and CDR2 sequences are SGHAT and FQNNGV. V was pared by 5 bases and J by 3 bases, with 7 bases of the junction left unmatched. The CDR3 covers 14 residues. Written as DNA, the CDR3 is TGTGCCAGCAGCGCCTCCGGGACAGACTACGAGCAGTACTTC. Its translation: CASSASGTDYEQYF.

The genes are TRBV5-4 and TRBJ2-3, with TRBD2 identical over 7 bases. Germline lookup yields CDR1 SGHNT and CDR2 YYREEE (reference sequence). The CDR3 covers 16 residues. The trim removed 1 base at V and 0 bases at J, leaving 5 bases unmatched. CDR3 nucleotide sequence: TGTGCCAGCAGCTTGCGGGTAGCGGGTAGCACAGATACGCAGTATTTT. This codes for CASSLRVAGSTDTQYF.

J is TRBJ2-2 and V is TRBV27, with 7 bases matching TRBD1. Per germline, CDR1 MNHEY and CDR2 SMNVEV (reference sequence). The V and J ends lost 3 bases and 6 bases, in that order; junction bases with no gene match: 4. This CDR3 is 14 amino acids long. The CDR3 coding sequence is TGTGCCAGCAGTTTCGACAGGGTTGCCGGGGAGCTGTTTTTT. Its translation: CASSFDRVAGELFF.

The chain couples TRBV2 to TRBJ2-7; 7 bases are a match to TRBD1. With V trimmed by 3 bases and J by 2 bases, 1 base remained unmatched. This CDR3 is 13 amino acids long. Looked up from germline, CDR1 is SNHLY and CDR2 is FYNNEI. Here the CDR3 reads CASSDGQAYEQYF. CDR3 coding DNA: TGTGCCAGCAGTGATGGACAGGCCTACGAGCAGTACTTC.

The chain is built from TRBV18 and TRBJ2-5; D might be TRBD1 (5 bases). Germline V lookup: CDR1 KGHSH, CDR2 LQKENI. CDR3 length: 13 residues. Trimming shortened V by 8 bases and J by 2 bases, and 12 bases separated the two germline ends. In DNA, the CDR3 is TGTGCCAGCAGACCCGACAGTCAAGAGACCCAGTACTTC. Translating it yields CASRPDSQETQYF.

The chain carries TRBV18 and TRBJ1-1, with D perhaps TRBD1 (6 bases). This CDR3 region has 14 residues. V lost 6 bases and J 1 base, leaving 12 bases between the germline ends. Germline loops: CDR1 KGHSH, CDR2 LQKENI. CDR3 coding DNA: TGTGCCAGCTCCTTAGGCAGGGGGAACACTGAAGCTTTCTTT. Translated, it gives CASSLGRGNTEAFF.

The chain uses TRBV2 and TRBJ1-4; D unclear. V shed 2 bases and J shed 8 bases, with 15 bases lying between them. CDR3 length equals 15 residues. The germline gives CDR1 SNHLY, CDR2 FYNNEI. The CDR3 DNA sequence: TGTGCCAGCAGTGAATTTACCGGGAAAGGCGAAAAACTGTTTTTT. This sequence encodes CASSEFTGKGEKLFF.